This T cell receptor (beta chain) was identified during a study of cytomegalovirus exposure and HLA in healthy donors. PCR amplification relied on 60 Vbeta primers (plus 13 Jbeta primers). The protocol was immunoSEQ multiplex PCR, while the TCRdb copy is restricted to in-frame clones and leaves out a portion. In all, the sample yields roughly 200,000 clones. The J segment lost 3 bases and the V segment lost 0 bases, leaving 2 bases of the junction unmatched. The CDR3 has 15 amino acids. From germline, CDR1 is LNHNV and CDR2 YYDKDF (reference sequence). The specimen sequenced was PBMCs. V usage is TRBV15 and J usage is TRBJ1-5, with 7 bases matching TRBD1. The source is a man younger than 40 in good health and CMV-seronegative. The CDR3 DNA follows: TGTGCCACCAGCAGAGAAAGGGGGCCCAATCAGCCCCAGCATTTT. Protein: CATSRERGPNQPQHF.